This entry lists 32 T cell receptor beta chains sequenced from one sample in a study of OX40 agonist ivuxolimab in advanced cancers. The assay was immunoSEQ multiplex PCR, and TCRdb's table has in-frame clones only and misses some. The repertoire holds about 33,000 clones, with roughly 82% as singletons. This specimen was CD4+ or CD8+ T cells sorted from blood, taken in a trial of the OX40 agonist ivuxolimab. The receptors come from an adult with an advanced solid tumor such as melanoma, head and neck, liver or kidney cancer.

The V gene is TRBV29-1, the J gene TRBJ2-7, with 7 bases fitting TRBD1. CDR1 and CDR2 (germline): SQVTM, ANQGSEA. The CDR3 has 17 residues. V shed 2 bases and J 2 bases; nucleotides not matched to a gene: 15. CDR3 protein: CSVEIWVRGIPPYEQYF. CDR3 bases: TGCAGCGTTGAAATCTGGGTCAGGGGGATTCCACCCTACGAGCAGTACTTC.

The chain couples TRBV5-6 to TRBJ2-1; weak D call: TRBD2 (5 bases). The CDR3 runs to 15 residues. CDR1 and CDR2 (germline): SGHDT, YYEEEE. Trimming took 4 bases from V and 1 from J, leaving 12 bases between them. CDR3 region: CASSPGLDSYNEQFF. The CDR3 DNA follows: TGTGCCAGCAGCCCCGGACTGGATTCCTACAATGAGCAGTTCTTC.

The CDR3 DNA is TGTGCCAGCAGTGAATTTGGGGGAGATCGGGGCTACACCTTC. Translation gives CASSEFGGDRGYTF. The gene calls are TRBV2 and TRBJ1-2; D perhaps matches TRBD1 (5 bases). CDR1 is SNHLY and CDR2 is FYNNEI in the germline V gene. This CDR3 region has 14 residues. With 2 bases removed from V and 8 bases from J, the gap between germline ends came to 15 bases.

In this sample, this clone turned up a few times. Germline and junction disagree at one end, which may indicate a read error. V gene TRBV9 combines with J gene TRBJ2-1, with a possible D match to TRBD1 (6 bases). Germline CDR1 SGDLS, CDR2 YYNGEE. The CDR3 extends over 15 amino acids. The CDR3 DNA reads TGTGCCAGCAGCGCAGTGATGGGACAATACACTGAGCAGTTCTTC. Encoded protein: CASSAVMGQYTEQFF.

The chain uses TRBV28 and TRBJ1-6; D not resolved. Germline lookup yields CDR1 MDHEN and CDR2 SYDVKM. V was clipped by 5 bases and J by 9 bases, with 17 bases between them. The CDR3 loop spans 15 amino acids. CDR3 in amino acids: CASSPPSDGISPLHF. For the CDR3, the DNA is TGTGCCAGCAGTCCCCCTTCCGACGGAATTTCACCCCTCCACTTT.

This clone was detected once. J is TRBJ2-5 and V is TRBV4-2, with 8 bases identical to TRBD2. V lost 0 bases and J lost 5; bases outside the gene matches: 8. The CDR3 runs to 16 residues. Germline loops: CDR1 LGHNA, CDR2 YNFKEQ. CDR3 coding DNA: TGTGCCAGCAGCCAAGATGGTAGCGGGACGGCGGAGACCCAGTACTTC. Translation: CASSQDGSGTAETQYF.

This clone occurred once. V and J are TRBV7-9 and TRBJ2-7; possibly TRBD2 for D (5 bases). V lost 4 bases to trimming and J lost 4 bases, with 14 bases between them. This CDR3 spans 14 amino acids. In germline, CDR1 is SEHNR, CDR2 FQNEAQ (reference sequence). CDR3 in DNA: TGTGCCAGCAGCTCGGAGTGGAGGCCTTACGAGCAGTACTTC. Translation: CASSSEWRPYEQYF.

Sample share makes this clone medium-sized. The chain is built from TRBV4-2 and TRBJ2-7; 8 nucleotides agree with TRBD2. After removal of 0 bases from V and 6 bases from J, the junction contained 10 bases not matched to a gene. Germline values: CDR1 LGHNA, CDR2 YNFKEQ. The CDR3 has 16 residues. The CDR3 bases are TGTGCCAGCAGCCAAGAATCTGGACTAGCTTTCTCCGAGCAGTACTTC. It encodes CASSQESGLAFSEQYF.

This sequence joins TRBV7-9 and TRBJ2-7, with no clear D. The germline V gene encodes CDR1 SEHNR and CDR2 FQNEAQ (reference sequence). CDR3 size: 14 residues. Deletions cut 0 bases from V and 5 bases from J, with 11 bases between. The CDR3 loop is CASSLAGWENEQYF. The DNA of the CDR3 is TGTGCCAGCAGCTTAGCGGGGTGGGAAAACGAGCAGTACTTC. Based on the CDR3 plus reference TRBV7-9 and TRBJ2-7, the full variable domain is DTGVSQNPRHKITKRGQNVTFRCDPISEHNRLYWYRQTLGQGPEFLTYFQNEAQLEKSRLLSDRFSAERPKGSFSTLEIQRTEQGDSAMYLCASSLAGWENEQYFGPGTRLTVT.

The chain carries TRBV2 and TRBJ2-5; 10 bases map to TRBD2. CDR3 length: 16 residues. V trimming: 3 bases; J trimming: 4 bases; junction bases outside the gene matches: 8. Germline CDR1 reads SNHLY; CDR2 reads FYNNEI. The CDR3 loop is CASSEFPAGGPETQYF. CDR3 in DNA: TGTGCCAGCAGTGAGTTCCCAGCGGGAGGGCCAGAGACCCAGTACTTC.

The chain employs TRBV19 and TRBJ2-7; 7 bases match TRBD2. The trim removed 5 bases at V and 2 bases at J, leaving 3 bases unmatched. The CDR3 runs to 13 residues. Germline V gene data show CDR1 as LNHDA and CDR2 as SQIVND (reference sequence). The CDR3 DNA reads TGTGCCAGTAGTCAAGGACTAGCCTACGAGCAGTACTTC. This translates into CASSQGLAYEQYF.

By sample fraction, this clone is medium-sized (0.01 to 0.1%). The chain links TRBV4-1 to TRBJ2-7; 13 bases align to TRBD2. The CDR3 runs to 16 residues. CDR1 MGHRA and CDR2 YSYEKL come from the germline V gene. Germline trimming cut 0 bases from V and 6 bases from J; bases unmatched to any gene: 5. CDR3 coding DNA: TGCGCCAGCAGCCAAGACCCGGGACTAGCGGGATTCGAGCAGTACTTC. As protein: CASSQDPGLAGFEQYF.

V and J are TRBV19 and TRBJ1-1, with D unclear. Germline-derived CDR1 and CDR2 are LNHDA and SQIVND (reference sequence). With 8 bases removed from V and 1 base from J, the gap between germline ends came to 8 bases. CDR3 size: 12 residues. CDR3 sequence reads: CASRAGNTEAFF. DNA for the CDR3: TGTGCCAGTCGGGCAGGGAACACTGAAGCTTTCTTT.

The chain combines TRBV19 with TRBJ2-7; TRBD1 is a possible D gene (5 bases). Trimming left V 1 base short and J 0 bases short, with 7 bases between. The CDR3 totals 14 residues. Germline CDR1 reads LNHDA; CDR2 reads SQIVND (reference sequence). The CDR3 loop is CASSIGRASYEQYF. Written as DNA, the CDR3 is TGTGCCAGTAGTATAGGCAGGGCCTCCTACGAGCAGTACTTC.

The chain couples TRBV6-1 to TRBJ2-6; D not resolved. CDR3 length equals 15 residues. Germline lookup yields CDR1 MNHNS and CDR2 SASEGT. V was pared by 5 bases and J by 0 bases, with 8 bases between. For the CDR3, the DNA is TGTGCCAGCAGTTCCGACACCTCTGGGGCCAACGTCCTGACTTTC. This translates into CASSSDTSGANVLTF.

The chain combines TRBV9 with TRBJ1-6; D uncertain. Germline V gene data show CDR1 as SGDLS and CDR2 as YYNGEE. This CDR3 is built from 13 residues. Deletions cut 5 bases from V and 8 bases from J, with 11 bases between. CDR3 coding DNA: TGTGCCAGCAGGACGGACGATTATTCACCCCTCCACTTT. Residues: CASRTDDYSPLHF.

DNA for the CDR3: TGTGCCAGCAGCATCACCGGGACTAGCGGTGAGCAGTTCTTC. Translation: CASSITGTSGEQFF. The V call is TRBV7-3, the J call TRBJ2-1; 11 bases fit TRBD2. V lost 5 bases, J lost 9 bases, and 6 bases stayed unmatched. The germline V gene encodes CDR1 SGHTA and CDR2 FQGTGA. The CDR3 extends over 14 amino acids.

This clone is medium-sized in the sample. This chain uses TRBV9 with TRBJ2-7, with D perhaps assigned TRBD1 or TRBD2 (6 bases each). Germline CDR1 and CDR2: SGDLS and YYNGEE. V gave up 4 bases and J gave up 1 base, with 15 bases separating them. This CDR3 is built from 15 residues. CDR3 in DNA: TGTGCCAGCAGCCAGGAGGGGGACGGATCCTACGAGCAGTACTTC. It encodes CASSQEGDGSYEQYF.

V gene TRBV29-1 combines with J gene TRBJ2-1; 7 bases match TRBD2. This CDR3 has 14 residues. The V and J ends lost 1 base and 3 bases, in that order; junction bases with no gene match: 3. CDR1 is SQVTM and CDR2 is ANQGSEA in the germline V gene. The CDR3 loop reads CSVEGWEGYNEQFF. In DNA, the CDR3 is TGCAGCGTTGAAGGGTGGGAGGGCTACAATGAGCAGTTCTTC.

The chain combines TRBV27 with TRBJ2-5, with 7 positions matching TRBD1. CDR3 length: 13 amino acids. Looked up from germline, CDR1 is MNHEY and CDR2 is SMNVEV (reference sequence). V lost 5 bases to trimming and J lost 4 bases; unmatched junction nucleotides: 4. The CDR3 protein is CASSPTGTETQYF. The DNA for the CDR3 is TGTGCCAGCAGTCCGACAGGGACAGAGACCCAGTACTTC.

The chain combines TRBV14 with TRBJ2-7, with 9 positions matching TRBD1. J lost 1 base, V lost 4 bases, and 5 bases had no gene match. The CDR3 totals 15 residues. Germline V CDR1 and CDR2: SGHDN, FVKESK. Here the CDR3 DNA reads TGTGCCAGCAGCCCTCCCGGGACAGGGTCCTACGAGCAGTACTTC. Protein product: CASSPPGTGSYEQYF.

This clone was counted a few times. The V call is TRBV7-1, the J call TRBJ1-2; TRBD1 matches 8 bases. TRBV7-1 is annotated as an ORF whose role is uncertain. The CDR3 is made up of 13 amino acids. After removal of 8 bases from V and 3 bases from J, the junction contained 5 bases not matched to a gene. The CDR3 is CASRTGMDYGYTF. The DNA for the CDR3 is TGTGCCAGCCGGACAGGGATGGACTATGGCTACACCTTC.

The chain couples TRBV4-3 to TRBJ2-3; D possibly matches TRBD1 or TRBD2 (7 bases each). V lost 4 bases and J lost 6, with 14 bases in between. The germline V gene encodes CDR1 LGHNA and CDR2 YSLEER. This CDR3 region has 14 residues. This CDR3 reads CASSRGGGADTQYF. Here the CDR3 DNA reads TGCGCCAGCAGCCGGGGAGGGGGCGCGGATACGCAGTATTTT.

The chain employs TRBV7-8 and TRBJ2-1; unclear D gene. The germline CDR1 and CDR2 sequences are SGHVS and FQNEAQ. Trimming stripped 1 base from V and 0 bases from J, with 7 bases between. The CDR3 length is 15 residues. CDR3: CASSLDYASYNEQFF. CDR3 in DNA: TGTGCCAGCAGCTTAGACTATGCCTCCTACAATGAGCAGTTCTTC.

This clone was recorded once. The chain links TRBV7-8 to TRBJ2-7; 8 positions agree with TRBD2. The ends lost 3 bases at V and 3 bases at J; junction bases unmatched: 16. The CDR3 contains 18 residues. Per germline, CDR1 SGHVS and CDR2 FQNEAQ. The CDR3 sequence is CASSFSGTSPHSDYEQYF. The CDR3 DNA follows: TGTGCCAGCAGCTTCTCCGGGACTAGTCCCCACTCAGACTACGAGCAGTACTTC.

The chain has TRBV5-1 and TRBJ2-1; D might be TRBD2 (5 bases). The CDR3 length is 13 residues. V was clipped by 4 bases and J by 8 bases, with 13 bases between them. Looked up from germline, CDR1 is SGHRS and CDR2 is YFSETQ. CDR3 sequence: CASSGVIGDEQFF. The CDR3 DNA follows: TGCGCCAGCAGCGGGGTAATCGGGGATGAGCAGTTCTTC.

This clone was seen a handful of times. The chain links TRBV4-1 to TRBJ2-1; D call uncertain. This CDR3 spans 17 amino acids. Germline CDR1 MGHRA, CDR2 YSYEKL. V was shortened by 0 bases and J by 0 bases, with 12 bases between the two germline ends. CDR3 residues: CASSQDRIQSSYNEQFF. The CDR3 DNA follows: TGCGCCAGCAGCCAAGATAGGATACAGAGCTCCTACAATGAGCAGTTCTTC.

The gene calls are TRBV5-6 and TRBJ2-7, with no clear D. V was cut by 0 bases and J by 8 bases, with 9 bases left in between. The V gene's germline CDR1 is SGHDT and CDR2 YYEEEE. This CDR3 spans 12 amino acids. The CDR3 bases are TGTGCCAGCAGCTTGGGAAGGGCTCAGCAGTACTTC. Protein product: CASSLGRAQQYF.

V gene TRBV2 combines with J gene TRBJ2-7, with D perhaps TRBD1 (7 bases). The CDR3 has 14 residues. Trimming cost V 3 bases and J 4 bases, with 13 bases left between them. Germline assignment: CDR1 SNHLY and CDR2 FYNNEI. The CDR3 loop is CASSEAGQSYEQYF. CDR3 nucleotide sequence: TGTGCCAGCAGTGAGGCGGGACAGAGTTACGAGCAGTACTTC. The variable domain in full, with the rest retrieved from reference TRBV2 and TRBJ2-7, is EPEVTQTPSHQVTQMGQEVILRCVPISNHLYFYWYRQILGQKVEFLVSFYNNEISEKSEIFDDQFSVERPDGSNFTLKIRSTKLEDSAMYFCASSEAGQSYEQYFGPGTRLTVT.

The V gene is TRBV5-6, the J gene TRBJ2-7, with a tentative D call TRBD2 (6 bases). V was shortened by 2 bases and J by 2 bases, with 17 bases between the two germline ends. The CDR3 runs to 16 residues. Germline CDR1 SGHDT, CDR2 YYEEEE. The CDR3 DNA is TGTGCCAGCAGCTTTATCACCGGGACTGAACCCTACGAGCAGTACTTC. This sequence encodes CASSFITGTEPYEQYF.

V usage is TRBV18 and J usage is TRBJ1-4; 11 bases line up with TRBD1. V lost 3 bases, J lost 5 bases, and 5 bases stayed unmatched. Looked up from germline, CDR1 is KGHSH and CDR2 is LQKENI. The CDR3 consists of 16 residues. The CDR3 region is CASSPGTGGRNEKLFF. The CDR3 nucleotides read TGTGCCAGCTCACCGGGGACAGGGGGTCGCAATGAAAAACTGTTTTTT.

In this sample, this clone turned up a few times. V is TRBV5-8 and J is TRBJ2-7; no reliable D call. CDR1 and CDR2 from the germline V gene are SGHTS and YDEGEE. V dropped 5 bases and J dropped 0 bases, with 9 bases sitting between them. The CDR3 is made up of 13 amino acids. In DNA, the CDR3 is TGTGCCAGCAGTAACCGGATCTCCTACGAGCAGTACTTC. Protein product: CASSNRISYEQYF.